The rows below give T cell receptor beta chains drawn from one sample of a study of CD8+ T cells in alopecia areata. Libraries were prepared by immunoSEQ multiplex PCR; TCRdb keeps only in-frame clonotypes and omits some of them. This table has 170,000 or so clones, about 53% appearing once. The sample consisted of CD8+ T cells sorted from blood, taken at week 24, from a patient treated with tofacitinib. The receptors stem from a human donor with alopecia areata. CDR3s include the opening cysteine and the closing phenylalanine or tryptophan. The order of the fields is V gene, clone size, J gene, D gene, CDR3 DNA, CDR3 protein. D genes are given only for firm matches. Rows give clone size only sometimes, using once, few, many, or a class for an expanded clone.

V: TRBV30; size: -; J: TRBJ1-1; D: -; DNA: TGTGCCTGGGGGGATGATAACACTGAAGCTTTCTTT; CDR3: CAWGDDNTEAFF
V: TRBV4-1; size: -; J: TRBJ2-3; D: -; DNA: TGCGCCAGCAGCAACGAGGGTGGTACAGATACGCAGTATTTT; CDR3: CASSNEGGTDTQYF
V: TRBV4-3; size: -; J: TRBJ1-1; D: -; DNA: TGCGCCAGCAGCCAAGACGGCAGGGAAAACACTGAAGCTTTCTTT; CDR3: CASSQDGRENTEAFF
V: TRBV6-5; size: -; J: TRBJ1-2; D: -; DNA: TGTGCCAGCAGTCCCCCGGGGCAAAGGGGCTATGGCTACACCTTC; CDR3: CASSPPGQRGYGYTF
V: TRBV29-1; size: few; J: TRBJ2-3; D: TRBD2; DNA: TGCAGCGCATGGACGGCGGGGGGCCGTACTAGCACAGATACGCAGTATTTT; CDR3: CSAWTAGGRTSTDTQYF
V: TRBV2; size: few; J: TRBJ2-3; D: -; DNA: TGTGCCAGCAGTCCCGAGGGGGGTGCCACAGATACGCAGTATTTT; CDR3: CASSPEGGATDTQYF
V: TRBV11-2; size: -; J: TRBJ2-1; D: -; DNA: TGTGCCAGCAGCTTAGGGAGCACTGAGCAGTTCTTC; CDR3: CASSLGSTEQFF
V: TRBV5-4; size: few; J: TRBJ2-7; D: TRBD1; DNA: TGTGCCACCGACAGGGGGAATGATGAGCAGTACTTC; CDR3: CATDRGNDEQYF
V: TRBV27; size: few; J: TRBJ1-2; D: -; DNA: TGTGCCAGCAGTCCTTCCCTTGGGGAGGCGGCCTATGGCTACACCTTC; CDR3: CASSPSLGEAAYGYTF
V: TRBV15; size: few; J: TRBJ2-1; D: TRBD2; DNA: TGTGCCACCACCCGAGCGGGGGGGGAGCAGTTCTTC; CDR3: CATTRAGGEQFF
V: TRBV5-4; size: few; J: TRBJ1-1; D: -; DNA: TGTGCCAGCAGCTTGGAGTGGGGGGCTGAAGCTTTCTTT; CDR3: CASSLEWGAEAFF
V: TRBV29-1; size: -; J: TRBJ2-7; D: -; DNA: TGCAGCGTTGAAGATGGGGACTACGAGCAGTACTTC; CDR3: CSVEDGDYEQYF
V: TRBV7-2; size: -; J: TRBJ2-1; D: -; DNA: TGTGCCAGCAGCTTAGCGCCGTCTTCCTCCTACAATGAGCAGTTCTTC; CDR3: CASSLAPSSSYNEQFF
V: TRBV13; size: -; J: TRBJ1-2; D: TRBD1; DNA: TGTGCCAGCAGCAGACCGACAGGGGCCTCGGACTACACCTTC; CDR3: CASSRPTGASDYTF
V: TRBV29-1; size: few; J: TRBJ1-2; D: -; DNA: TGCAGCGTTGAAGACAGAGCCTATGGCTACACCTTC; CDR3: CSVEDRAYGYTF
V: TRBV15; size: -; J: TRBJ2-4; D: TRBD1; DNA: TGTGCCACCAGTTTAGGGACAGGGAGAAACATTCAGTACTTC; CDR3: CATSLGTGRNIQYF
V: TRBV15; size: -; J: TRBJ1-5; D: TRBD1; DNA: TGTGCCACCAGTGGGCGGCAGGGGGAGGGTCCCCAGCATTTT; CDR3: CATSGRQGEGPQHF
V: TRBV29-1; size: -; J: TRBJ1-4; D: -; DNA: TGCAGCGTCGCTATGGACGGATTTAATGAAAAACTGTTTTTT; CDR3: CSVAMDGFNEKLFF